The T cell receptor beta chain under discussion was sequenced for a study of OX40 agonist ivuxolimab in advanced cancers. Study results and limitations: On average, CD8+ T cells showed a greater number of expanded clones than CD4+. There was clonal expansion of CD4+ and CD8+ blood T cells by week 6 at 0.1 to 3.0 mg/kg. Expanded peripheral T cell antigen specificity was not determined.

This clone was recorded once. Its antigen is currently unknown. Generated by immunoSEQ multiplex PCR, the TCRdb table keeps only in-frame clones and is missing some. The sample has tens of thousands of clones, approximately 80% seen once. Sample: CD4+ or CD8+ T cells sorted from blood, taken in a trial of the OX40 agonist ivuxolimab. The source is an adult with an advanced solid tumor such as melanoma, head and neck, liver or kidney cancer.

The CDR3 is CASSQQTGDAGELFF. CDR3 DNA: TGCGCCAGCAGCCAACAGACAGGGGACGCCGGGGAGCTGTTTTTT. The V and J genes are TRBV4-1 and TRBJ2-2; the match to TRBD1 covers 8 bases. The CDR3 is 15 amino acids. V shed 2 bases and J 6 bases; nucleotides not matched to a gene: 5. The germline V gene encodes CDR1 MGHRA and CDR2 YSYEKL.